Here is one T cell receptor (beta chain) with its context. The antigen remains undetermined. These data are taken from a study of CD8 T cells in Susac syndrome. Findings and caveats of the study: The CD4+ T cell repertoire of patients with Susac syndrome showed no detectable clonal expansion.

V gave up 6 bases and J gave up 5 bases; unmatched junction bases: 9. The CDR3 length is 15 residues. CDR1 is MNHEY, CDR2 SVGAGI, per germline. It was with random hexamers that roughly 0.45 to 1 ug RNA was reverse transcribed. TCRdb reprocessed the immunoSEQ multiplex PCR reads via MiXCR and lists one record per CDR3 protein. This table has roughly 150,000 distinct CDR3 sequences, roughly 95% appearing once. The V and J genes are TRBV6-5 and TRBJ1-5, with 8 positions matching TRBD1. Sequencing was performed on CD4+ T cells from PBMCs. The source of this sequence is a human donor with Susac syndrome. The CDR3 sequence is CASRPGGNSYQPQHF. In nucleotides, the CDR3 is TGTGCCAGCAGGCCAGGGGGCAATTCCTATCAGCCCCAGCATTTT.